Given below is one T cell receptor beta chain in context. Germline V CDR1 and CDR2: LGHNA, YNFKEQ. V was trimmed by 1 base and J by 0 bases, leaving 7 bases between them. The length of the CDR3 is 16 residues. Patients of the Seattle cohort, enrolled during active infection, were followed longitudinally. The data were produced by immunoSEQ multiplex PCR, yet TCRdb's version contains in-frame clones alone and is incomplete. This sample carries approximately 330,000 clones, around 90% of them seen once, and the ten largest clones take 9.9%. The sample is drawn from a study of blood T cell repertoires in COVID-19.

The sequenced material came from peripheral blood. The V gene is TRBV4-2, the J gene TRBJ2-6, with D unclear. The source is a man aged 30 to 39 with COVID-19, enrolled during active disease. The CDR3 coding sequence is TGTGCCAGCAGCCAAGCTAGTCTCTCTGGGGCCAACGTCCTGACTTTC. The encoded protein is CASSQASLSGANVLTF.